This T cell receptor (beta chain) was sequenced in a study of T cells expressing NK-cell markers. The CDR3 runs 14 residues. The germline gives CDR1 MDHEN, CDR2 SYDVKM. TCRdb derives one entry per CDR3 protein from the 5' RACE reads, leaving out DNA. The listing records about 380,000 distinct CDR3 sequences. This chain joins TRBV28 and TRBJ1-1. This clonotype was obtained from a man aged 18-69 years in good health. Sequencing was done on a sample of blood T cells: a sorted CD56 or NKG2C T cell subset, CD4+ or CD8+ T cells, or bulk PBMC T cells (not recorded which). CDR3 region: CASSHGGSYTEAFF.